These 16 T cell receptor beta chains came from one sample sequenced in a study of blood T cell repertoires in COVID-19. TCRdb's copy holds only in-frame clones and misses some; the assay was immunoSEQ multiplex PCR. This table holds approximately 250,000 clones, around 80% found once. Sequencing was carried out using PBMCs or T cells enriched from blood (not recorded which). All receptors come from a middle-aged man who had recovered from COVID-19.

This sequence joins TRBV18 and TRBJ2-5; tentative D call: TRBD2 (5 bases). The length of the CDR3 is 14 residues. V was trimmed by 6 bases and J by 1 base, leaving 12 bases between them. Germline V gene data show CDR1 as KGHSH and CDR2 as LQKENI. CDR3 in DNA: TGTGCCAGCTCGCCGGGAAGGAGCCAAGAGACCCAGTACTTC. It specifies CASSPGRSQETQYF.

The chain uses TRBV6-5 and TRBJ1-5; 7 nucleotides line up with TRBD1. Looked up from germline, CDR1 is MNHEY and CDR2 is SVGAGI. V lost 6 bases, J lost 0 bases, and 5 bases stayed unmatched. CDR3 length: 15 residues. CDR3 nucleotide sequence: TGTGCCAGCAGCGGGACAGTGAATAGCAATCAGCCCCAGCATTTT. Protein sequence: CASSGTVNSNQPQHF.

V and J are TRBV1 and TRBJ1-5; TRBD1, the table's D call, was not compared with the DNA. TRBV1 is a documented pseudogene. The CDR3 runs to 19 residues. The CDR3 region has the DNA TGCACCAGCAGCCAAGATCAGAGGGGACAGGCAGAATCCAATCAGCCCCAGCATTTT. This gives the protein CTSSQDQRGQAESNQPQHF.

This clone was detected only a few times. This chain uses TRBV4-3 with TRBJ1-1, with a tentative D call TRBD1 (5 bases). The CDR3 contains 15 residues. V dropped 1 base and J dropped 2 bases, with 11 bases sitting between them. Germline V lookup: CDR1 LGHNA, CDR2 YSLEER. DNA for the CDR3: TGCGCCAGCAGCCAAGGTCGGGGGGGAAACACTGAAGCTTTCTTT. Its protein product is CASSQGRGGNTEAFF.

CDR3 in amino acids: CASSLSGQGFADTQYF. The CDR3 nucleotides read TGTGCCAGCAGCTTGTCGGGACAGGGGTTTGCAGATACGCAGTATTTT. The chain combines TRBV5-8 with TRBJ2-3; 10 bases are a match to TRBD1. J lost 4 bases, V lost 1 base, and 6 bases had no gene match. CDR1 SGHTS and CDR2 YDEGEE come from the germline V gene. The CDR3 spans 16 residues.

The chain recombines TRBV28 with TRBJ1-2, with 8 bases aligning to TRBD1. The ends lost 6 bases at V and 7 bases at J; junction bases unmatched: 7. This CDR3 spans 13 amino acids. Germline V gene sequence: CDR1 MDHEN, CDR2 SYDVKM. As DNA, the CDR3 is TGTGCCAGCAGCGACGGACAGGGAATTGGCTACACCTTC. Its translation is CASSDGQGIGYTF.

V is TRBV4-3 and J is TRBJ2-5, with TRBD1 as a possible D gene (7 bases). V dropped 2 bases and J dropped 4 bases, with 11 bases sitting between them. The germline gives CDR1 LGHNA, CDR2 YSLEER. CDR3 length: 14 amino acids. The CDR3 coding sequence is TGCGCCAGCAGCCAACAGGGGGGAGGAGAGACCCAGTACTTC. Translation gives CASSQQGGGETQYF.

The chain couples TRBV4-2 to TRBJ2-3; 8 bases fit TRBD2. V lost 0 bases, J lost 3 bases, and 2 bases stayed unmatched. In germline, CDR1 is LGHNA, CDR2 YNFKEQ. The CDR3 is 15 residues long. The CDR3 reads CASSQDGLATDTQYF. The CDR3 DNA reads as TGTGCCAGCAGCCAAGATGGACTAGCAACAGATACGCAGTATTTT.

The gene calls are TRBV4-2 and TRBJ2-4; possibly TRBD1 for D (6 bases). CDR3 length equals 15 residues. Germline values: CDR1 LGHNA, CDR2 YNFKEQ. Trimming removed 0 bases at V and 5 bases at J, with 11 bases between. In DNA, the CDR3 is TGTGCCAGCAGCCAAGATCCTGAGGGGGAAAACATTCAGTACTTC. It encodes CASSQDPEGENIQYF.

J is TRBJ1-6 and V is TRBV7-2, with a weak D call TRBD1 (5 bases). The CDR3 covers 14 residues. In germline, CDR1 is SGHTA, CDR2 FQGNSA. Trimming took 5 bases from V and 8 from J, leaving 13 bases between them. As DNA, the CDR3 is TGTGCCAGCAGCGCCAGGGATTATGATTCACCCCTCCACTTT. Its translation: CASSARDYDSPLHF. Supplemented by reference TRBV7-2 and TRBJ1-6, the full variable domain reads GAGVSQSPSNKVTEKGKDVELRCDPISGHTALYWYRQSLGQGLEFLIYFQGNSAPDKSGLPSDRFSAERTGGSVSTLTIQRTQQEDSAVYLCASSARDYDSPLHFGNGTRLTVT.

The gene calls are TRBV9 and TRBJ2-7; 8 bases map to TRBD2. J was trimmed by 4 bases and V by 3 bases; bases with no gene match: 6. The CDR3 loop spans 14 amino acids. CDR1 is SGDLS and CDR2 is YYNGEE in the germline V gene. The CDR3 sequence: CASSAGAGGYEQYF. DNA of the CDR3: TGTGCCAGCAGCGCTGGGGCGGGGGGTTACGAGCAGTACTTC.

This chain links TRBV10-2 with TRBJ1-1, with no clear D. This CDR3 has 12 residues. Germline lookup yields CDR1 WSHSY and CDR2 SAAADI. Trimming stripped 2 bases from V and 6 bases from J, with 7 bases between. The DNA for the CDR3 is TGCGCCAGCAGTGAGACCGGGGCTGAAGCTTTCTTT. Translated, it gives CASSETGAEAFF.

As concerns this clone: Within the sample, other DNA sequences also encode this same CDR3. This sequence joins TRBV28 and TRBJ2-5, with no clear D. The germline V and J ends were trimmed by 5 bases and 4 bases, with 11 bases remaining between them. The CDR3 covers 13 residues. The germline V gene has CDR1 MDHEN and CDR2 SYDVKM. CDR3 sequence reads: CASSPPGRETQYF. The CDR3 region has the DNA TGTGCCAGCAGTCCCCCAGGCCGAGAGACCCAGTACTTC.

V is TRBV3-1 (or the pseudogene TRBV3-2) and J is TRBJ2-7, with 7 bases that match TRBD2. With V trimmed by 0 bases and J by 7 bases, 6 bases remained unmatched. The CDR3 spans 14 residues. Germline V gene data show CDR1 as LGHDT and CDR2 as YNNKEL (reference sequence). The CDR3: CASSQDSPAGEQYF. In nucleotides, the CDR3 is TGTGCCAGCAGCCAAGACTCACCAGCGGGAGAGCAGTACTTC.

This chain connects TRBV15 to TRBJ2-5; 8 nucleotides align to TRBD2. The CDR3 spans 14 residues. The junction had 6 bases not matched to a gene; V was cut back by 1 base and J by 8 bases. Looked up from germline, CDR1 is LNHNV and CDR2 is YYDKDF (reference sequence). The CDR3 region has the DNA TGTGCCACCAGCAGAGGGGGACTAGGTTCAACCCAGTACTTC. Encoded protein: CATSRGGLGSTQYF.

V and J are TRBV28 and TRBJ1-2, with 7 bases that match TRBD1. Germline CDR1 MDHEN, CDR2 SYDVKM. With V trimmed by 6 bases and J by 4 bases, 8 bases remained unmatched. CDR3 length: 14 residues. CDR3 protein: CASRLTGTAYGYTF. CDR3 DNA: TGTGCCAGCAGACTCACCGGGACAGCCTATGGCTACACCTTC.